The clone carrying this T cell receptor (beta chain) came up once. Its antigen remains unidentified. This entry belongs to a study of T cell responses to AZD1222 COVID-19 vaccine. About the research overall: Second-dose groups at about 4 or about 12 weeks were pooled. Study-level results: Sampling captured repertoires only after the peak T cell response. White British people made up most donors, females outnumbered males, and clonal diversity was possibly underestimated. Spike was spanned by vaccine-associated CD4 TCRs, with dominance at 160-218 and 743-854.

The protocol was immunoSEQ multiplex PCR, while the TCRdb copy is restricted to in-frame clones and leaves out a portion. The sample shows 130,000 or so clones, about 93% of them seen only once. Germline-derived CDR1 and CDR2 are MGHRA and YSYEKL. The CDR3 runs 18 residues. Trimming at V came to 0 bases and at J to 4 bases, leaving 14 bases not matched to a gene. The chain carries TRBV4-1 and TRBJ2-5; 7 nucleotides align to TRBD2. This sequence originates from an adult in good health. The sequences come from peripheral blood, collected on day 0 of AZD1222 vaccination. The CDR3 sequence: CASSQEDPMGLFGETQYF. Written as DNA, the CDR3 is TGCGCCAGCAGCCAAGAAGACCCCATGGGACTATTTGGAGAGACCCAGTACTTC.